This T cell receptor beta chain derives from a study of T cell responses to AZD1222 COVID-19 vaccine. Study-wide background: Second-dose intervals near 4 or 12 weeks were combined.

Study-wide points: Along spike, vaccine-associated CD4 TCRs were found throughout, with dominance at 160-218 and 743-854. Nearly half of spike-specific TCRs reportedly target variant regions that are unmutated in the B.1.351 and B.1.1.7 variants. Among those given AZD1222, only five to seven were seropositive at baseline.

Clones were sequenced by immunoSEQ multiplex PCR, and TCRdb holds only the in-frame ones, with some missing. This table holds some 130,000 clones, over 65% found once. V shed 2 bases, J shed 3 bases, and the junction held 3 bases outside the gene matches. The germline V gene encodes CDR1 SGHRS and CDR2 YFSETQ. The CDR3 is 15 residues long. Notes on this clone: Its specificity is unknown.

The source was peripheral blood, collected on day 0 of AZD1222 vaccination. J is TRBJ2-1 and V is TRBV5-1, with TRBD2 matching 9 bases. The sequence derives from an adult in good health. This CDR3 reads CASSLERGDYNEQFF. The CDR3 DNA follows: TGCGCCAGCAGCTTAGAGCGGGGGGACTACAATGAGCAGTTCTTC. Variable domain in full (rest from reference TRBV5-1 and TRBJ2-1): KAGVTQTPRYLIKTRGQQVTLSCSPISGHRSVSWYQQTPGQGLQFLFEYFSETQRNKGNFPGRFSGRQFSNSRSEMNVSTLELGDSALYLCASSLERGDYNEQFFGPGTRLTVL.